Only one count was recorded for the clone carrying this T cell receptor beta chain. Its antigen is not identified. These data are taken from a study of identical twins. Study-level results: When twins shared out-of-frame alpha sequences, those sequences had excess low generation probability.

TCRdb reprocessed the 5' RACE reads with MiXCR, giving one entry per CDR3 protein. The data show hundreds of thousands of distinct CDR3 sequences, roughly 26% seen once. J lost 7 bases, V lost 2 bases, and 9 bases had no gene match. The CDR3 totals 15 residues. Germline CDR1 is DFQATT and CDR2 is SNEGSKA (reference sequence). The data were also submitted as part of a second study, on T cells expressing NK-cell markers. That source notes: The eight sequenced donors comprised seven who were HCMV-seropositive and one who was seronegative. The study left the HCMV specificity of expanded NKG2C+ T cell clones unresolved.

J is TRBJ2-1 and V is TRBV20-1, with 9 bases aligning to TRBD2. The source of this sequence is a woman between 18 and 29 years old in good health. Input material: CD4+ T cells sorted from blood. The CDR3 DNA sequence: TGCAGTGCTAGACGTTTAGCGGGAGTAAGGAATGAGCAGTTCTTC. Translating it yields CSARRLAGVRNEQFF.